These 8 T cell receptor beta chains were all obtained from the same sample, sequenced in a study of T-cell reconstitution after alpha-beta-depleted transplantation in children. This sample's TCRbeta library carried unique molecular identifier barcodes. From the PCR reads, TCRdb called clonotypes with MiXCR, one entry per CDR3 protein. Of 800,000 to 1,000,000 distinct CDR3 sequences listed, about 30% are singletons. The sample in question was PBMCs, mostly from graft donor cells, obtained 360 days after TCRalphabeta/CD19-depleted stem cell transplant. Source of these receptors: a boy younger than two who had a stem cell transplant for SCID, so the T cells may come from the graft donor.

In its sample, this clonotype was seen a few times. The rearrangement joins TRBV7-9 to TRBJ2-1; TRBD1 might be the D (6 bases). The V end was cut by 8 bases, the J end by 1 base, with 15 bases between. CDR3 length equals 15 residues. Per germline, CDR1 SEHNR and CDR2 FQNEAQ (reference sequence). The CDR3 here is CASDLGGRSYNEQFF. The CDR3 bases are TGTGCCAGCGATCTAGGGGGTCGTTCCTACAATGAGCAGTTCTTC. The full variable domain, completed using reference TRBV7-9 and TRBJ2-1, is DTGVSQNPRHKITKRGQNVTFRCDPISEHNRLYWYRQTLGQGPEFLTYFQNEAQLEKSRLLSDRFSAERPKGSFSTLEIQRTEQGDSAMYLCASDLGGRSYNEQFFGPGTRLTVL.

This chain uses TRBV28 with TRBJ1-2; tentatively, D is TRBD1 (5 bases). Trimming shortened V by 3 bases and J by 7 bases, and 18 bases separated the two germline ends. Germline-derived CDR1 and CDR2 are MDHEN and SYDVKM. The CDR3 runs 15 residues. CDR3 nucleotides: TGTGCCAGCAGTTTTCCCATGACGGGGCGCGGTGGCTACACCTTC. Encoded protein: CASSFPMTGRGGYTF.

The J gene is TRBJ2-5, the V gene TRBV15; 10 nucleotides agree with TRBD2. The length of the CDR3 is 16 residues. Germline V gene lookup returns CDR1 LNHNV and CDR2 YYDKDF (reference sequence). V dropped 0 bases and J dropped 7; count of bases not matched to a gene: 8. The DNA for the CDR3 is TGTGCCACCAGCAGAGACGTAGCGGGGGGCCCGGGGACCCAGTACTTC. It is translated as CATSRDVAGGPGTQYF.

The chain joins TRBV19 to TRBJ1-3; unclear D gene. The CDR3 sequence is 15 residues long. V dropped 6 bases and J dropped 2 bases, with 14 bases sitting between them. CDR1 is LNHDA and CDR2 is SQIVND in the germline V gene (reference sequence). The CDR3 loop is CASRETVRPGNTIYF. In DNA, the CDR3 is TGTGCCAGTAGAGAGACGGTGCGGCCTGGAAACACCATATATTTT.

This clonotype has a handful of counts. The chain carries TRBV4-2 and TRBJ2-7; a possible D gene is TRBD2 (6 bases). CDR3 length equals 14 residues. Germline V gene lookup returns CDR1 LGHNA and CDR2 YNFKEQ. The V end lost 4 bases, the J end lost 2 bases, and 12 bases lay between the germline ends. CDR3 coding DNA: TGTGCCAGCAGCCCGACGGGGGAGGCCTACGAGCAGTACTTC. Amino acid sequence: CASSPTGEAYEQYF.

This clonotype occurred a few times. The genes are TRBV19 and TRBJ1-1, with 7 positions matching TRBD1. The ends lost 11 bases at V and 0 bases at J; junction bases unmatched: 6. Per the germline V gene, CDR1 is LNHDA and CDR2 is SQIVND (reference sequence). This CDR3 comprises 13 residues. For the CDR3, the DNA is TGTGCCTCTCACAGGGGCATGAACACTGAAGCTTTCTTT. Translated: CASHRGMNTEAFF. Full variable domain (missing parts from reference TRBV19 and TRBJ1-1): DGGITQSPKYLFRKEGQNVTLSCEQNLNHDAMYWYRQDPGQGLRLIYYSQIVNDFQKGDIAEGYSVSREKKESFPLTVTSAQKNPTAFYLCASHRGMNTEAFFGQGTRLTVV.

This clonotype was seen many times. This chain joins TRBV10-3 and TRBJ1-4; no clear D. From germline, CDR1 is ENHRY and CDR2 SYGVKD. This CDR3 is built from 15 residues. V gave up 3 bases and J gave up 0 bases, with 8 bases separating them. The CDR3 protein is CAISERAATNEKLFF. As DNA, the CDR3 is TGTGCCATCAGTGAAAGGGCAGCAACTAATGAAAAACTGTTTTTT.

In its sample, this clonotype was seen a few times. The rearrangement links TRBV9 to TRBJ2-5, with D perhaps TRBD1 or TRBD2 (5 bases each). V was clipped by 2 bases and J by 0 bases, with 11 bases between them. The CDR3 contains 15 residues. The germline gives CDR1 SGDLS, CDR2 YYNGEE. CDR3: CASSVNWGNQETQYF. In DNA, the CDR3 is TGTGCCAGCAGCGTGAACTGGGGGAACCAAGAGACCCAGTACTTC.